This TCR beta chain was recorded in a study of vaccination and CD4 T cells after COVID-19. Study details: SARS-CoV-2, HCoV-NL63, HCoV-OC43 and HCoV-229E supplied the overlapping spike peptides used to stimulate cells.

Treatment reported: roughly 11-day PBMC culture with coronavirus spike peptide pools or control peptides (ViraFEST assay). Sequencing of cultured CD4+ T cell DNA used the Oncomine TCR Beta short-read assay. MiXCR was run by TCRdb on the PCR reads, yielding one entry per CDR3 protein. The repertoire holds approximately 16,000 distinct CDR3 sequences, with approximately 35% as singletons. This CDR3 contains 15 residues. V lost 0 bases and J 2 bases, leaving 9 bases between the germline ends. Germline assignment: CDR1 SGHRS and CDR2 YFSETQ. A note on this clonotype: Its antigen is undetermined.

This sequence was found in a human donor who received a COVID-19 vaccine. The sample was CD4+ T cells from blood, cultured in vitro, taken before SARS-CoV-2 vaccination. The chain carries TRBV5-1 and TRBJ1-5, with D maybe TRBD1 (6 bases). DNA for the CDR3: TGCGCCAGCAGCTTGGAGGACAGTCGCAATCAGCCCCAGCATTTT. Its translation is CASSLEDSRNQPQHF.